These T cell receptor beta chains were read from a single sample in a study of immune cell composition in non-small cell lung cancer. Data came from immunoSEQ multiplex PCR; TCRdb stores just in-frame clones and leaves some out. The repertoire holds roughly 8,300 clones, with 76% as singletons. Sequenced input: lung tumor tissue. These receptor sequences come from a human donor with non-small cell lung cancer. Each CDR3 is given with its conserved first and last residue. The order of the fields is V gene, clone size, D gene, J gene, CDR3 DNA, CDR3 protein. D genes are given only for firm matches. Clone sizes are given selectively: once, few, many, or a class where the clone is expanded.

TRBV7-6	NA	TRBD2	TRBJ2-1	TGTGCCAGCAGCTCGCGTCGCGGGAGCGGCCGATACAATGAGCAGTTCTTC	CASSSRRGSGRYNEQFF
TRBV6-5	once	TRBD2	TRBJ2-1	TGTGCCAGCAGACACCGGACTAGCGGGAACAATGAGCAGTTCTTC	CASRHRTSGNNEQFF
TRBV21-1	NA	NA	TRBJ2-5	TGTGCCAGCAGCAAAGCAGAAGGGGGGTACCAAGAGACCCAGTACTTC	CASSKAEGGYQETQYF
TRBV7-9	NA	NA	TRBJ2-2	TGTGCCAGCAGCTCGGCAACATGGACAGAAAACACCGGGGAGCTGTTTTTT	CASSSATWTENTGELFF
TRBV6-6	few	NA	TRBJ1-2	TGTGCCAGCAGGCCCGGGGAAGGGTTATATGGCTACACCTTC	CASRPGEGLYGYTF
TRBV5-1	NA	NA	TRBJ2-2	TGCGCCAGCAGCTTGTTACGGGCCGGGGAGCTGTTTTTT	CASSLLRAGELFF
TRBV27	NA	NA	TRBJ1-5	TGTGCCAGCAGTTTTCGAGGGTCGGATCAGCCCCAGCATTTT	CASSFRGSDQPQHF
TRBV29-1	NA	NA	TRBJ1-1	TGCAGCGTCGCCGCCGACAGTTGGGACACTGAAGCTTTCTTT	CSVAADSWDTEAFF
TRBV18	once	TRBD1	TRBJ1-2	TGTGCCAGCTCACCGATACTTAACAGGGGAGAAGGTGGCTACACCTTC	CASSPILNRGEGGYTF
TRBV11-2	once	TRBD2	TRBJ2-1	TGTGCCAGCAGCTCCCCGACTAGCGGGGGGGACTCCTACAATGAGCAGTTCTTC	CASSSPTSGGDSYNEQFF
TRBV27	large	TRBD2	TRBJ2-1	TGTGCCAGCAGTTTTGGAGGGTTCGGACTAGCGGAGTACAATGAGCAGTTCTTC	CASSFGGFGLAEYNEQFF
TRBV4-2	NA	NA	TRBJ1-1	TGTGCCAGCAGCCAAGATTTGGCAGGGAATTCGCCTGAAGCTTTCTTT	CASSQDLAGNSPEAFF
TRBV18	NA	NA	TRBJ1-1	TGTGCCAGCTCACAAAACAGGGACACTGAAGCTTTCTTT	CASSQNRDTEAFF
TRBV5-4	NA	NA	TRBJ2-7	TGTGCCAGCAGCTTGGATCCCGGGACATCCTACGAGCAGTACTTC	CASSLDPGTSYEQYF
TRBV11-2	NA	NA	TRBJ2-7	TGTGCCAGCAGCCCACGCGGGGTAGAGCTCTACTACGAGCAGTACTTC	CASSPRGVELYYEQYF
TRBV10-1	NA	TRBD2	TRBJ2-3	TGCGCCAGCAGTGGGGGACTAGCGGGAGGAGATACGCAGTATTTT	CASSGGLAGGDTQYF
TRBV7-8	NA	TRBD1	TRBJ1-3	TGTGCCAGCAGCTTCGGGGACAGGGGATCTGGAAACACCATATATTTT	CASSFGDRGSGNTIYF
TRBV7-2	NA	NA	TRBJ1-2	TGTGCCAGCAGCCTTTTATCCTCGGTTCCTGGAGGACATGGCTACACCTTC	CASSLLSSVPGGHGYTF
TRBV2	NA	NA	TRBJ2-7	TGTGCCAGCAGTGAAGCGCCGCGGCAGGGGGGGCACGAGCAGTACTTC	CASSEAPRQGGHEQYF
TRBV7-9	few	NA	TRBJ2-4	TGTGCCAGCAGCCCTAGTGGGATGGAGGCCAAAAACATTCAGTACTTC	CASSPSGMEAKNIQYF
TRBV2	NA	NA	TRBJ1-3	TGTGCCAGCAGTGAATTAGGGACAATTGGAAACACCATATATTTT	CASSELGTIGNTIYF
TRBV5-1	NA	NA	TRBJ1-1	TGCGCCAGCAGCTTGCTCGGGGGCCTCACTGAAGCTTTCTTT	CASSLLGGLTEAFF
TRBV2	NA	TRBD2	TRBJ2-5	TGTGCCAGCCGTAGGGACCTTAGCGGGAGTAGGGAGACCCAGTACTTC	CASRRDLSGSRETQYF
TRBV29-1	NA	NA	TRBJ1-5	TGCAGCGTCAGGGGTGACAGCAATCAGCCCCAGCATTTT	CSVRGDSNQPQHF
TRBV6-5	NA	TRBD1	TRBJ2-6	TGTGCCAGCAGGTACAGGGGGCTAGGGGCCAACGTCCTGACTTTC	CASRYRGLGANVLTF
TRBV19	NA	TRBD2	TRBJ2-5	TGTGCCAGTAGATGGGAGGGACTAGCGTACTTC	CASRWEGLAYF
TRBV2	NA	NA	TRBJ1-1	TGTGCCAGCAGCCGGGACGGCGCTGAAGCTTTCTTT	CASSRDGAEAFF
TRBV5-1	NA	NA	TRBJ2-5	TGCGCCAGCAGCAGGGGGCAAGAGACCCAGTACTTC	CASSRGQETQYF
TRBV19	NA	NA	TRBJ1-5	TGTGCCAGTAGGCAACCTGGTGGGGGGGTCCATCAGCCCCAGCATTTT	CASRQPGGGVHQPQHF
TRBV5-1	NA	NA	TRBJ2-7	TGCGCCAGCAGCCGCATGCAGGCTCCCTACGAGCAGTACTTC	CASSRMQAPYEQYF
TRBV19	NA	TRBD1	TRBJ1-2	TGTGCCAGTAGTCCCAGACAGGGGCCCTACTTTGGCTACACCTTC	CASSPRQGPYFGYTF
TRBV5-1	NA	TRBD1	TRBJ1-6	TGCGCCAGCAGCTTGGCCGGGTTTGGGACAGACCCCATCACCCTCCACTTT	CASSLAGFGTDPITLHF
TRBV5-1	NA	NA	TRBJ2-2	TGCGCCAGCAGCTTGGTAAACACCGGGGAGCTGTTTTTT	CASSLVNTGELFF
TRBV7-2	NA	NA	TRBJ1-2	TGTGCCAGCAGCTTGATGGGGCAGGGAGCAGTGGGCTACACCTTC	CASSLMGQGAVGYTF
TRBV19	once	NA	TRBJ1-3	TGTGCCAGTAGTGAACGACGATCCTCTGGAAACACCATATATTTT	CASSERRSSGNTIYF